This TCR beta chain was documented in a study of T cell repertoires in cytomegalovirus infection. On the study more broadly: Indications of both CMV infection and matching HLA type were provided by public TCR beta signatures.

This clonotype came up many times. What it binds is not known. Trimming took 1 base from V and 5 from J, leaving 16 bases between them. Looked up from germline, CDR1 is SGHTA and CDR2 is FQGNSA. This CDR3 spans 16 amino acids. TCRdb reanalysed the reads using MiXCR and keeps one entry per CDR3 protein. Seen here are some 120,000 distinct CDR3 sequences, around 30% observed once, and the top ten hold under 70%. V and J are TRBV7-2 and TRBJ2-3, with a weak D call TRBD2 (6 bases). This sequence was found in a human donor in good health (CMV status not recorded). Some clones in this sample may be carry-over from other donors' samples. The sequences come from CD8+ T cells from cultured PBMCs, collected from culture after CMV antigen stimulation. CDR3 sequence: CASSLGMGGSGDTQYF. The CDR3 DNA is TGTGCCAGCAGCTTAGGAATGGGGGGAAGCGGAGATACGCAGTATTTT.